This is a list of T cell receptor beta chains from one sample in a study of CD8 T cells in ankylosing spondylitis. TCRdb recomputed calls from the 5' RACE reads with MiXCR, one row per CDR3 protein. The table has 700,000 or so distinct CDR3 sequences, around 17% seen once. Sequenced: blood, either unsorted or a sorted T cell fraction (not recorded which). These receptors came from a male donor with ankylosing spondylitis. Each CDR3 is given with its conserved first and last residue. The order of the fields is J gene, V gene, clone size, D gene, CDR3 DNA, CDR3 protein. A D gene is named only where the DNA matches it firmly. A row's size may be missing; if present it is once, few, many or a size class.

j_call: TRBJ2-5
v_call: TRBV29-1
clone_size: many
d_call: -
cdr3_nt: TGCAGCGTTCGAGGGGAGACCCAGTACTTC
cdr3_aa: CSVRGETQYF

j_call: TRBJ2-5
v_call: TRBV29-1
clone_size: -
d_call: TRBD2
cdr3_nt: TGCAGCATCCTGACTAGCGGCCAAGAGACCCAGTACTTC
cdr3_aa: CSILTSGQETQYF

j_call: TRBJ1-5
v_call: TRBV12-3/TRBV12-4
clone_size: few
d_call: -
cdr3_nt: TGTGCCAGCAGTTTCCTTGCCCAGCCCCAGCATTTT
cdr3_aa: CASSFLAQPQHF

j_call: TRBJ2-1
v_call: TRBV4-3
clone_size: -
d_call: TRBD2
cdr3_nt: TGCGCCAGCAGCCAAGCAATTCTAGCGGGAGGGCTTAATGAGCAGTTCTTC
cdr3_aa: CASSQAILAGGLNEQFF

j_call: TRBJ1-2
v_call: TRBV7-8
clone_size: -
d_call: TRBD1
cdr3_nt: TGTGCCAGCAGCTTACCCGGGTCGGGACAGAATGATGAGAACTATGGCTACACCTTC
cdr3_aa: CASSLPGSGQNDENYGYTF

j_call: TRBJ1-4
v_call: TRBV6-1
clone_size: few
d_call: -
cdr3_nt: TGTGCCAGCAGTGATGCGGGACTTTCAACTAATGAAAAACTGTTTTTT
cdr3_aa: CASSDAGLSTNEKLFF

j_call: TRBJ1-1
v_call: TRBV6-1
clone_size: -
d_call: -
cdr3_nt: TGTGCCAGCAGTGAAGAGGGGCACACTGAAGCTTTCTTT
cdr3_aa: CASSEEGHTEAFF

j_call: TRBJ2-7
v_call: TRBV12-3/TRBV12-4
clone_size: few
d_call: TRBD1
cdr3_nt: TGTGCCAGCAGTTGGCGACAGGGGGTTTACGAGCAGTACTTC
cdr3_aa: CASSWRQGVYEQYF

j_call: TRBJ2-1
v_call: TRBV12-3/TRBV12-4
clone_size: few
d_call: TRBD2
cdr3_nt: TGTGCCAGCAGTCCCCGACTGGGGGACTATAACAATGAGCAGTTCTTC
cdr3_aa: CASSPRLGDYNNEQFF

j_call: TRBJ1-1
v_call: TRBV28
clone_size: few
d_call: -
cdr3_nt: TGTGCCAGCAGCCTGGGGGTCCCTGAAGCTTTCTTT
cdr3_aa: CASSLGVPEAFF

j_call: TRBJ1-2
v_call: TRBV10-3
clone_size: few
d_call: -
cdr3_nt: TGTGCCATCAGTGAGGGCAGGGAGGCCTATGGCTACACCTTC
cdr3_aa: CAISEGREAYGYTF

j_call: TRBJ1-3
v_call: TRBV30
clone_size: -
d_call: TRBD1
cdr3_nt: TGTGCCTGGGGACAGGGGGCAACTGGAAACACCATATATTTT
cdr3_aa: CAWGQGATGNTIYF

j_call: TRBJ2-5
v_call: TRBV27
clone_size: -
d_call: TRBD2
cdr3_nt: TGTGCCAGCTGGGGCGGGAGAAAAGGAGAGACCCAGTACTTC
cdr3_aa: CASWGGRKGETQYF

j_call: TRBJ1-2
v_call: TRBV7-3
clone_size: -
d_call: -
cdr3_nt: TGTGCCAGCAGCGCCGGGGATGGCTACACCTTC
cdr3_aa: CASSAGDGYTF

j_call: TRBJ1-1
v_call: TRBV7-9
clone_size: -
d_call: TRBD1
cdr3_nt: TGTGCCAGCAGCTTAGGGAGGACAGGGGGCTGGACTGAAGCTTTCTTT
cdr3_aa: CASSLGRTGGWTEAFF

j_call: TRBJ2-3
v_call: TRBV7-3
clone_size: once
d_call: TRBD2
cdr3_nt: TGTGCCAGCAGCTTAAGCGGGGGTCCGAGTTTGGCAGATACGCAGTATTTT
cdr3_aa: CASSLSGGPSLADTQYF

j_call: TRBJ1-1
v_call: TRBV7-9
clone_size: few
d_call: -
cdr3_nt: TGTGCCAGCAGCTCAAGCGGGGCTATGAACACTGAAGCTTTCTTT
cdr3_aa: CASSSSGAMNTEAFF

j_call: TRBJ2-7
v_call: TRBV4-1
clone_size: few
d_call: TRBD1
cdr3_nt: TGCGCCAGCAGCCAAGCCGCCGGGACAGGCGCCTACGAGCAGTACTTC
cdr3_aa: CASSQAAGTGAYEQYF

j_call: TRBJ1-1
v_call: TRBV5-1
clone_size: few
d_call: TRBD1
cdr3_nt: TGCGCCAGCAGCTTGCTTGGGACAGGGATTATCACTGAAGCTTTCTTT
cdr3_aa: CASSLLGTGIITEAFF

j_call: TRBJ1-5
v_call: TRBV7-2
clone_size: few
d_call: -
cdr3_nt: TGTGCCAGCAGCCAAAGCGACGTACGCAATCAGCCCCAGCATTTT
cdr3_aa: CASSQSDVRNQPQHF

j_call: TRBJ1-5
v_call: TRBV6-2/TRBV6-3
clone_size: many
d_call: -
cdr3_nt: TGTGCCAGCAGAGCCGCGGACGCTAGCAATCAGCCCCAGCATTTT
cdr3_aa: CASRAADASNQPQHF

j_call: TRBJ2-1
v_call: TRBV11-1
clone_size: few
d_call: TRBD1
cdr3_nt: TGTGCCAGCAGGGTGGGTATCGTGGAAGGGACAGGGGACTTACGGGAGCAGTTCTTC
cdr3_aa: CASRVGIVEGTGDLREQFF

j_call: TRBJ2-7
v_call: TRBV20-1
clone_size: -
d_call: -
cdr3_nt: TGCAGTGCGAGCAGGGGTCTTGCTAGCTTCTACGAGCAGTACTTC
cdr3_aa: CSASRGLASFYEQYF

j_call: TRBJ1-2
v_call: TRBV20-1
clone_size: few
d_call: TRBD1
cdr3_nt: TGCAGTGCTAGTGCCTCAATCGGGACAGACGCCCCGTATGGCTACACCTTC
cdr3_aa: CSASASIGTDAPYGYTF

j_call: TRBJ1-1
v_call: TRBV7-3
clone_size: few
d_call: -
cdr3_nt: TGTGCCAGCAGCTTAGGGGGAGTTAGACCCCTAAACACTGAAGCTTTCTTT
cdr3_aa: CASSLGGVRPLNTEAFF